This T cell receptor (beta chain) was obtained from a study of early T cells in non-severe SARS-CoV-2 infection. Study at large: It was bulk RNA from unsorted whole blood that was sequenced, and the chains were unpaired. Study-level results: There was a bias toward anti-spike CD8 responses in VDJdb matching, which missed private and CD4 specificities.

This CDR3 comprises 14 residues. The V gene's germline CDR1 is MNHNY and CDR2 SVGAGI (reference sequence). V gave up 5 bases and J gave up 6 bases; unmatched junction bases: 2. This clonotype was picked up a small number of times. The antigen remains undetermined. Researchers tagged individual cDNA molecules with unique molecular identifiers. Via MiXCR, TCRdb re-called the 5' RACE reads, giving one row per CDR3 protein. The sample lists about 50,000 distinct CDR3 sequences; 13% were seen once. V gene TRBV6-6 combines with J gene TRBJ2-2, with 11 positions matching TRBD1. The sequenced material came from whole blood. The clonotype originates from an adult who was a healthcare worker with PCR-confirmed SARS-CoV-2 infection or an uninfected control (not recorded which). In DNA form, the CDR3 reads TGTGCCAGCAGTCGGACAGGGGGCTCCGGGGAGCTGTTTTTT. It encodes CASSRTGGSGELFF.